This T cell receptor (beta chain) was obtained from a study of blood T cell repertoires in COVID-19. Study-level background: Some COVID-19 samples were acute and others convalescent; all came from the United States, Italy and Spain.

Seattle enrolled patients during active infection and tracked them longitudinally. In the original processing: Amplification of reference gene primers provided the estimated nucleated cell counts. Assay: immunoSEQ multiplex PCR; the TCRdb copy retains only in-frame clones and omits some. For V, J and clone size, that table is used; D and trimming come from the DNA. Of tens of thousands of clones in the sample, approximately 79% are singletons; the top ten hold about 3.9%. The specimen was peripheral blood. The TCR sequence derives from a man in his 70s with COVID-19, enrolled during active disease.

The CDR3 region is CASSPITGEANYGYTF. CDR3 coding DNA: TGTGCCAGCTCACCAATAACAGGAGAAGCTAACTATGGCTACACCTTC. This chain connects TRBV18 to TRBJ1-2; D perhaps matches TRBD1 (5 bases). From germline, CDR1 is KGHSH and CDR2 LQKENI. The CDR3 runs to 16 residues. V lost 2 bases and J lost 0, with 13 bases in between. Full variable domain (missing parts from reference TRBV18 and TRBJ1-2): NAGVMQNPRHLVRRRGQEARLRCSPMKGHSHVYWYRQLPEEGLKFMVYLQKENIIDESGMPKERFSAEFPKEGPSILRIQQVVRGDSAAYFCASSPITGEANYGYTFGSGTRLTVV.